Presented here are 30 T cell receptor beta chains from one specimen sequenced in a study of T cell changes during pregnancy in multiple sclerosis. The repertoire was sequenced with immunoSEQ multiplex PCR; TCRdb's copy has only in-frame clones and lacks some. The repertoire consists of roughly 50,000 clones, with 85% to 95% occurring once and the leading ten covering 0.25%. The sequenced sample was CD4+ T cells from peripheral blood mononuclear cells, obtained in the third trimester of pregnancy. The receptors come from a female donor with multiple sclerosis, enrolled in a pregnancy study.

The chain uses TRBV10-2 and TRBJ2-3, with a weak D call TRBD2 (5 bases). The germline V and J ends were trimmed by 4 bases and 0 bases, with 14 bases remaining between them. The CDR3 totals 16 residues. Per germline, CDR1 WSHSY and CDR2 SAAADI. This CDR3 is CASSGRLTLSTDTQYF. CDR3 in DNA: TGCGCCAGCAGTGGGAGGCTGACTCTCAGCACAGATACGCAGTATTTT.

The CDR3 loop reads CASSTGLAVGTGELFF. DNA of the CDR3: TGTGCCAGCAGCACAGGGTTAGCCGTAGGAACCGGGGAGCTGTTTTTT. The genes are TRBV2 and TRBJ2-2; tentatively, D is TRBD1 (6 bases). The CDR3 extends over 16 amino acids. Germline V gene sequence: CDR1 SNHLY, CDR2 FYNNEI. V shed 6 bases and J shed 5 bases, with 19 bases lying between them. Together with reference TRBV2 and TRBJ2-2, the CDR3 gives the full variable domain: EPEVTQTPSHQVTQMGQEVILRCVPISNHLYFYWYRQILGQKVEFLVSFYNNEISEKSEIFDDQFSVERPDGSNFTLKIRSTKLEDSAMYFCASSTGLAVGTGELFFGEGSRLTVL.

The V and J genes are TRBV6-5 and TRBJ2-7; maybe TRBD1 (6 bases). CDR1 MNHEY and CDR2 SVGAGI come from the germline V gene. V was trimmed by 10 bases and J by 6 bases, leaving 19 bases between them. This CDR3 contains 13 residues. The CDR3 nucleotides are TGTGCCACCTCGGCAGGGGCTGTAGCCGAGCAGTACTTC. Its translation: CATSAGAVAEQYF.

The chain joins TRBV7-2 to TRBJ2-1; D uncertain. This CDR3 is built from 15 residues. Trimming took off 1 base at V and 0 bases at J, with 7 bases between the two ends. Germline V CDR1 and CDR2: SGHTA, FQGNSA. CDR3 sequence (DNA): TGTGCCAGCAGCTTAGACACAAACTCCTACAATGAGCAGTTCTTC. Amino acid sequence: CASSLDTNSYNEQFF.

This clone appeared once. V gene TRBV4-2 combines with J gene TRBJ2-1; a weak D match, TRBD2 (6 bases). CDR1 and CDR2 (germline): LGHNA, YNFKEQ. The V and J ends lost 2 bases and 7 bases respectively, with 18 bases between them. CDR3 length: 16 residues. CDR3 sequence reads: CASSQRIAETGNEQFF. As DNA, the CDR3 is TGTGCCAGCAGCCAACGTATAGCGGAGACTGGGAATGAGCAGTTCTTC.

V and J are TRBV5-4 and TRBJ2-5; no clear D. CDR1 is SGHNT and CDR2 is YYREEE in the germline V gene (reference sequence). The V and J ends lost 0 bases and 3 bases respectively, with 12 bases between them. The CDR3 loop spans 15 amino acids. Here the CDR3 DNA reads TGTGCCAGCAGCTTGGACCCGCGGTTCAAAGAGACCCAGTACTTC. It translates to CASSLDPRFKETQYF.

This sequence joins TRBV7-3 and TRBJ2-1; TRBD2 matches at 7 bases. Per germline, CDR1 SGHTA and CDR2 FQGTGA. This CDR3 comprises 14 residues. Trimming at V came to 8 bases and at J to 4 bases, leaving 8 bases not matched to a gene. Here the CDR3 DNA reads TGTGCCAGCGCGGCGGGAGCCGTGTACAATGAGCAGTTCTTC. Its protein is CASAAGAVYNEQFF.

This sequence joins TRBV5-1 and TRBJ2-7; D possibly corresponds to TRBD1 (6 bases). Looked up from germline, CDR1 is SGHRS and CDR2 is YFSETQ. Trimming shortened V by 7 bases and J by 0 bases, and 11 bases separated the two germline ends. The CDR3 is made up of 13 amino acids. CDR3: CASEDSFSYEQYF. CDR3 sequence (DNA): TGCGCCAGCGAGGACAGCTTCTCCTACGAGCAGTACTTC.

J is TRBJ2-2 and V is TRBV5-1, with D hard to call. Germline CDR1 is SGHRS and CDR2 is YFSETQ. The CDR3 loop spans 14 amino acids. V was pared by 4 bases and J by 4 bases, with 11 bases between. The CDR3 spells CASSRLSSTGELFF. The CDR3 DNA is TGCGCCAGCAGCCGCCTTAGTAGCACCGGGGAGCTGTTTTTT.

There are a few counts of this clone. This chain connects TRBV19 to TRBJ1-1; D is possibly TRBD1 (5 bases). CDR1 LNHDA and CDR2 SQIVND come from the germline V gene (reference sequence). This CDR3 contains 12 residues. V was trimmed by 9 bases and J by 5 bases, leaving 13 bases between them. The CDR3 DNA is TGTGCCAGCGGGTGGGGCTGGACTGAAGCTTTCTTT. It codes for CASGWGWTEAFF. The entire variable domain, with the rest obtained from reference TRBV19 and TRBJ1-1, is as follows: DGGITQSPKYLFRKEGQNVTLSCEQNLNHDAMYWYRQDPGQGLRLIYYSQIVNDFQKGDIAEGYSVSREKKESFPLTVTSAQKNPTAFYLCASGWGWTEAFFGQGTRLTVV.

The chain recombines TRBV30 with TRBJ2-3; D perhaps matches TRBD2 (5 bases). The CDR3 is 13 residues long. Germline V gives CDR1 GTSNPN, CDR2 SVGIG (reference sequence). Trimming shortened V by 3 bases and J by 6 bases, and 13 bases separated the two germline ends. The CDR3 loop reads CAWRGGERDTQYF. DNA for the CDR3: TGTGCCTGGAGAGGTGGAGAGCGGGATACGCAGTATTTT.

The chain uses TRBV5-1 and TRBJ2-5, with TRBD2 matching 7 bases. This CDR3 has 14 amino acids. Germline V gene sequence: CDR1 SGHRS, CDR2 YFSETQ. V was clipped by 2 bases and J by 5 bases; unmatched bases: 6. The CDR3, as DNA: TGCGCCAGCAGCTTACTAGCGACCCGGGAGACCCAGTACTTC. It codes for CASSLLATRETQYF.

This clone occurred once. V usage is TRBV7-9 and J usage is TRBJ1-2, with D uncertain. This CDR3 contains 12 residues. V shed 3 bases and J shed 7 bases, with 9 bases lying between them. Germline-derived CDR1 and CDR2 are SEHNR and FQNEAQ (reference sequence). This CDR3 reads CASSFRQSGYTF. CDR3 in DNA: TGTGCCAGCAGCTTTCGACAAAGTGGCTACACCTTC.

The chain employs TRBV7-8 and TRBJ2-7, with TRBD1 matching 7 bases. Looked up from germline, CDR1 is SGHVS and CDR2 is FQNEAQ. The CDR3 is 16 residues long. J lost 7 bases, V lost 4 bases, and 16 bases had no gene match. As DNA, the CDR3 is TGTGCCAGCAGCTCAAACAGGGGTCCCTTTTTTAGGGAGCAGTACTTC. Translating it yields CASSSNRGPFFREQYF.

The chain recombines TRBV28 with TRBJ2-3, with a tentative D call TRBD2 (7 bases). The CDR3 length is 15 residues. The germline V gene encodes CDR1 MDHEN and CDR2 SYDVKM. Between the trimmed V and J ends, which lost 3 bases and 1 base, there was a span of 11 bases. CDR3 DNA sequence: TGTGCCAGCAGTTTGGGGGAGGGGGGCACAGATACGCAGTATTTT. Its protein is CASSLGEGGTDTQYF.

The CDR3 protein is CASSRDRQSSYNEQFF. The CDR3, as DNA: TGTGCCAGCAGCCGGGACAGGCAGAGCTCCTACAATGAGCAGTTCTTC. The chain combines TRBV27 with TRBJ2-1; 8 bases align to TRBD1. The ends lost 6 bases at V and 0 bases at J; junction bases unmatched: 7. The germline V gene has CDR1 MNHEY and CDR2 SMNVEV (reference sequence). The CDR3 has 16 amino acids.

This sequence joins TRBV30 and TRBJ2-2; 10 positions match TRBD2. Germline lookup yields CDR1 GTSNPN and CDR2 SVGIG (reference sequence). Germline trimming cut 4 bases from V and 5 bases from J; bases unmatched to any gene: 4. The CDR3 has 14 amino acids. CDR3 protein: CAWTGGLATGELFF. The CDR3 bases are TGTGCCTGGACGGGGGGACTAGCGACCGGGGAGCTGTTTTTT. The full variable domain, completed using reference TRBV30 and TRBJ2-2, is SQTIHQWPATLVQPVGSPLSLECTVEGTSNPNLYWYRQAAGRGLQLLFYSVGIGQISSEVPQNLSASRPQDRQFILSSKKLLLSDSGFYLCAWTGGLATGELFFGEGSRLTVL.

This chain joins TRBV18 and TRBJ2-1; weak D call: TRBD1 (7 bases). Trimming cost V 2 bases and J 10 bases, with 24 bases left between them. The CDR3 runs to 17 residues. Looked up from germline, CDR1 is KGHSH and CDR2 is LQKENI. CDR3 sequence (DNA): TGTGCCAGCTCACCAGTGGAGGTTGCAGGGGGAGGTGGGGAGCAGTTCTTC. This gives the protein CASSPVEVAGGGGEQFF.

The J gene is TRBJ2-1, the V gene TRBV27; TRBD2 agrees at 10 bases. The V and J ends lost 2 bases and 4 bases, in that order; junction bases with no gene match: 5. This CDR3 is 16 amino acids long. Germline assignment: CDR1 MNHEY and CDR2 SMNVEV (reference sequence). The CDR3 region has the DNA TGTGCCAGCAGTTTACAAGGACTAGCGGCTTACAATGAGCAGTTCTTC. Its translation: CASSLQGLAAYNEQFF.

The genes are TRBV6-6 and TRBJ2-5, with 7 bases aligning to TRBD2. This CDR3 has 14 residues. After removal of 7 bases from V and 2 bases from J, the junction contained 7 bases not matched to a gene. Germline CDR1 and CDR2: MNHNY and SVGAGI (reference sequence). CDR3 in DNA: TGTGCCAGCACCCCGGGGGGACCTCAAGAGACCCAGTACTTC. It translates to CASTPGGPQETQYF.

The chain carries TRBV6-6 and TRBJ1-3, with TRBD1 identical over 11 bases. V was pared by 6 bases and J by 2 bases, with 6 bases of the junction left unmatched. Germline assignment: CDR1 MNHNY and CDR2 SVGAGI (reference sequence). CDR3 size: 16 residues. The CDR3 DNA is TGTGCCAGCAGGACGGGGACAGGGGGGACTGGAAACACCATATATTTT. This translates into CASRTGTGGTGNTIYF.

This rearrangement joins TRBV19 to TRBJ1-1; D may be TRBD1 (6 bases). With 9 bases removed from V and 4 bases from J, the gap between germline ends came to 21 bases. CDR1 is LNHDA, CDR2 SQIVND, per germline (reference sequence). The CDR3 is 15 residues long. CDR3 nucleotide sequence: TGTGCCAGCCATGGGGAGGGGGGTCAGGTCACTGAAGCTTTCTTT. Translated, it gives CASHGEGGQVTEAFF.

This clone was observed a single time. The rearrangement links TRBV28 to TRBJ1-1; TRBD1 agrees at 7 bases. Unmatched junction bases numbered 9, after V lost 3 bases and J lost 5 bases. CDR1 and CDR2 from the germline V gene are MDHEN and SYDVKM. This CDR3 is built from 15 residues. The CDR3 DNA reads as TGTGCCAGCAGTTTTGCCAGGGGGATTAAGACTGAAGCTTTCTTT. Its translation is CASSFARGIKTEAFF.

This clone occurred once. This sequence joins TRBV10-3 and TRBJ2-2; 9 nucleotides agree with TRBD2. CDR1 and CDR2 from the germline V gene are ENHRY and SYGVKD. V lost 4 bases to trimming and J lost 4 bases; unmatched junction nucleotides: 4. The CDR3 sequence is 15 residues long. The CDR3 is CAISGLAGITGELFF. The CDR3 DNA is TGTGCCATCAGTGGCCTAGCGGGAATCACCGGGGAGCTGTTTTTT.

The chain carries TRBV5-1 and TRBJ2-3; perhaps TRBD1 as D (5 bases). With 4 bases removed from V and 2 bases from J, the gap between germline ends came to 8 bases. Germline values: CDR1 SGHRS, CDR2 YFSETQ. This CDR3 contains 13 residues. CDR3 nucleotides: TGCGCCAGCAGCGTCAGGGCCACAGATACGCAGTATTTT. It encodes CASSVRATDTQYF. The full variable domain, its missing parts supplied by reference TRBV5-1 and TRBJ2-3, is KAGVTQTPRYLIKTRGQQVTLSCSPISGHRSVSWYQQTPGQGLQFLFEYFSETQRNKGNFPGRFSGRQFSNSRSEMNVSTLELGDSALYLCASSVRATDTQYFGPGTRLTVL.

The V gene is TRBV7-2, the J gene TRBJ2-7; D is undetermined. V was clipped by 2 bases and J by 11 bases, with 13 bases between them. The CDR3 is 12 amino acids. Looked up from germline, CDR1 is SGHTA and CDR2 is FQGNSA. The CDR3 spells CASSLPTPVKYF. The CDR3 DNA is TGTGCCAGCAGCTTACCCACCCCGGTTAAGTACTTC.

This chain joins TRBV6-1 and TRBJ1-1; 10 bases are a match to TRBD1. The CDR3 length is 13 residues. Germline-derived CDR1 and CDR2 are MNHNS and SASEGT. V lost 7 bases, J lost 4 bases, and 3 bases stayed unmatched. CDR3 amino acids: CASTWTGGTEAFF. DNA of the CDR3: TGTGCCAGCACCTGGACAGGGGGCACTGAAGCTTTCTTT.

This clone was picked up a small number of times. V is TRBV2 and J is TRBJ1-2; D is undetermined. Germline V CDR1 and CDR2: SNHLY, FYNNEI. The CDR3 is 17 amino acids. V shed 6 bases and J shed 0 bases, with 20 bases lying between them. The CDR3 DNA follows: TGTGCCAGCAGCCTAAGCGTATCCGGTTCCCCTAACTATGGCTACACCTTC. Its translation is CASSLSVSGSPNYGYTF.

In this sample, this clone turned up a few times. The CDR3 spells CASRGGKNTEAFF. In nucleotides, the CDR3 is TGTGCCTCAAGGGGGGGGAAGAACACTGAAGCTTTCTTT. The chain carries TRBV6-6 and TRBJ1-1, with a weak D call TRBD1 (6 bases). CDR1 and CDR2 (germline): MNHNY, SVGAGI (reference sequence). CDR3 size: 13 residues. V was pared by 11 bases and J by 1 base, with 14 bases between.

This clone has just one count. This chain links TRBV5-4 with TRBJ2-7; 9 nucleotides match TRBD2. Per the germline V gene, CDR1 is SGHNT and CDR2 is YYREEE (reference sequence). The CDR3 length is 16 residues. V shed 4 bases, J shed 5 bases, and the junction held 13 bases outside the gene matches. The CDR3 spells CASSTTPAGGRNEQYF. The DNA of the CDR3 is TGTGCCAGCAGCACCACCCCGGCGGGAGGGAGGAACGAGCAGTACTTC.